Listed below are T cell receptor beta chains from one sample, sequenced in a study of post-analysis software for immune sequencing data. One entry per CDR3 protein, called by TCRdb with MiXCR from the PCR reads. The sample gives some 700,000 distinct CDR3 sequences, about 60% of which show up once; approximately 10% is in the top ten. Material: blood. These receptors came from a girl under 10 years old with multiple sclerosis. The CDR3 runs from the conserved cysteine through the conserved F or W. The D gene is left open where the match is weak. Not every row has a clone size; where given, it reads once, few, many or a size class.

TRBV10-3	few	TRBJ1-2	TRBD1	CATGQGANYGYTF	TGTGCCACCGGACAGGGGGCGAACTATGGCTACACCTTC
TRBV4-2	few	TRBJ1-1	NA	CASSQRGENEAFF	TGTGCCAGCAGCCAAAGGGGGGAGAATGAAGCTTTCTTT
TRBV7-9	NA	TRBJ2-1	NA	CASSSSSEQFF	TGTGCCAGCAGCTCCTCGAGTGAGCAGTTCTTC
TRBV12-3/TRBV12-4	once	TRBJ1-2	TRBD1	CASSQTTGGNYGYTF	TGTGCCAGCAGTCAGACCACAGGGGGTAACTACGGCTACACCTTC
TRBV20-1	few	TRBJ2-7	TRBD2	CSASPGSGAGGTYEQYF	TGCAGTGCTAGCCCCGGGAGTGGAGCGGGAGGAACCTACGAGCAGTACTTC
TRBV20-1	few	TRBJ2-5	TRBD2	CSASRLASGEQYF	TGCAGTGCTTCCAGACTAGCCTCTGGGGAGCAGTACTTC
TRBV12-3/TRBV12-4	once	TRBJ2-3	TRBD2	CASSPGGRGASTDTQYF	TGTGCCAGCTCTCCCGGAGGGAGGGGCGCAAGCACAGATACGCAGTATTTT
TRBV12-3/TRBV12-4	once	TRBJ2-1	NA	CASSSGGEETQFF	TGTGCCAGCAGTTCTGGGGGCGAAGAGACCCAGTTCTTC
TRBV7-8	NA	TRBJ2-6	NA	CASSLFEGQLSSGANVLTF	TGTGCCAGCAGCTTATTTGAAGGACAGCTGAGCTCTGGGGCCAACGTCCTGACTTTC
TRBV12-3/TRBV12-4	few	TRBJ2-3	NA	CASSFGSAGADTQYF	TGTGCCAGCAGTTTCGGCTCGGCAGGGGCAGATACGCAGTATTTT
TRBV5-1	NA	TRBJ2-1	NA	CASSYGGPGNEQFF	TGCGCCAGCAGCTACGGAGGGCCGGGGAATGAGCAGTTCTTC
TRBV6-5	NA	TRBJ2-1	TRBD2	CASSYSSGWGYNEQFF	TGTGCCAGCAGTTACAGTAGCGGGTGGGGATACAATGAGCAGTTCTTC
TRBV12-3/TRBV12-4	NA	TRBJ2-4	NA	CASSLSGAAKNIQYF	TGTGCCAGCAGTTTATCGGGGGCAGCCAAAAACATTCAGTACTTC
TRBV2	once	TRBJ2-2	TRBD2	CASGRSPSGSTGELFF	TGTGCCAGCGGCCGATCTCCTAGCGGGTCCACCGGGGAGCTGTTTTTT
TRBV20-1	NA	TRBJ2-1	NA	CSARPAYNEQFF	TGCAGTGCTAGACCAGCCTACAATGAGCAGTTCTTC
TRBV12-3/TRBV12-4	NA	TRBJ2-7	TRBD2	CASSPVAGGREQYF	TGTGCCAGCAGCCCAGTAGCGGGAGGTCGCGAGCAGTACTTC
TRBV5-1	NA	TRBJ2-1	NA	CASSPEFSGNEQFF	TGCGCCAGCAGCCCCGAATTCAGTGGCAATGAGCAGTTCTTC
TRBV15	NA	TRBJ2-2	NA	CATSPHRDTGELFF	TGTGCCACCAGTCCTCATCGGGACACCGGGGAGCTGTTTTTT
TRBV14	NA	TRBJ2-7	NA	CASSQDSHSEQYF	TGTGCCAGCAGCCAAGACAGTCATTCCGAGCAGTACTTC
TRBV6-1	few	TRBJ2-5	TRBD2	CASSDSGRAWQETQYF	TGTGCCAGCAGCGACAGCGGGAGGGCGTGGCAAGAGACCCAGTACTTC
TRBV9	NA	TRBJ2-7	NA	CASSRSPRALDNEQYF	TGTGCCAGCAGCCGATCCCCCAGGGCTCTCGATAACGAGCAGTACTTC
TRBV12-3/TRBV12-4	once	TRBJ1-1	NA	CASSLGVKNTEAFF	TGTGCCAGCAGTTTAGGGGTAAAGAACACTGAAGCTTTCTTT
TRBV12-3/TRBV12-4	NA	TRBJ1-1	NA	CASSPVGGYTEAFF	TGTGCCAGCAGTCCGGTAGGGGGGTACACTGAAGCTTTCTTT
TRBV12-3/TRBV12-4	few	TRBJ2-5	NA	CASSPVPSVREQYF	TGTGCCAGCAGTCCCGTCCCGTCAGTACGAGAGCAGTACTTC
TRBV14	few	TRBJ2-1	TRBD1	CASSQDRTGLSYNEQFF	TGTGCCAGCAGCCAAGATCGGACAGGGCTCTCCTACAATGAGCAGTTCTTC
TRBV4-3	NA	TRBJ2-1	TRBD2	CASSRGTSGQIRDEQFF	TGCGCCAGCAGCCGCGGGACTAGCGGGCAAATTAGGGATGAGCAGTTCTTC
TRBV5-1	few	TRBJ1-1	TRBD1	CASSYASGQMNTEAFF	TGCGCCAGCAGTTATGCCTCGGGACAGATGAACACTGAAGCTTTCTTT